Listed below are T cell receptor beta chains from one sample, sequenced in a study of T cells in Graves' hyperthyroidism and ophthalmopathy. TCRdb redid the calling of the multiplex PCR reads with MiXCR, one entry per CDR3 protein. The sample consists of roughly 700,000 distinct CDR3 sequences, 15% to 20% of them appearing once. Sequencing was done on a sample of blood. The receptors were gathered from a man aged 45-65 years with Graves' hyperthyroidism. Each CDR3 is given without its conserved first and last residue. The listing skips clone size in some rows; elsewhere it reads once, few, many or a size class.

abundance: many
v_gene: TRBV5-1
CDR3aa: ASSFRDRTYGQY

abundance: many
v_gene: TRBV7-9
CDR3aa: ASSWAGAKNTEAF

abundance: few
v_gene: TRBV20-1
CDR3aa: SARSGTQIRGAEAF

abundance: many
v_gene: TRBV10-3
CDR3aa: AISDTAGVTGELF

abundance: many
v_gene: TRBV28
CDR3aa: ASSPRTSGRAGRLSSYNEQF

abundance: -
v_gene: TRBV30
CDR3aa: AWIRGETQY

abundance: many
v_gene: TRBV7-8
CDR3aa: ASSLARLAEETQY

abundance: many
v_gene: TRBV2
CDR3aa: ASSDGGKNEKLF

abundance: many
v_gene: TRBV19
CDR3aa: ATSPYRVEEKLF

abundance: few
v_gene: TRBV5-1
CDR3aa: ASSLDGAGIYGYT

abundance: many
v_gene: TRBV27
CDR3aa: ASSPGVAGYEQY

abundance: many
v_gene: TRBV6-1
CDR3aa: ASSEALRGTGELF

abundance: few
v_gene: TRBV20-1
CDR3aa: SARRDTYNEQF

abundance: many
v_gene: TRBV11-2
CDR3aa: ASSTQGDQPQH

abundance: -
v_gene: TRBV10-3
CDR3aa: ATKSNSNQPQH

abundance: many
v_gene: TRBV6-2/TRBV6-3
CDR3aa: ASIGVGGRGLVSSSYNEQF

abundance: few
v_gene: TRBV28
CDR3aa: ASSLSDRGNQPQH

abundance: -
v_gene: TRBV10-2
CDR3aa: ASSDPSLNTEAF

abundance: few
v_gene: TRBV28
CDR3aa: ASSSRDYRTDTQY

abundance: many
v_gene: TRBV28
CDR3aa: ASSSGQTPYEQY

abundance: many
v_gene: TRBV7-9
CDR3aa: ASSPGTDNTEAF

abundance: -
v_gene: TRBV19
CDR3aa: ASSIEGTSAHEQY

abundance: few
v_gene: TRBV20-1
CDR3aa: SARTSAANTGELF

abundance: many
v_gene: TRBV9
CDR3aa: ASSVSGDEQF

abundance: many
v_gene: TRBV11-2
CDR3aa: ASSPLAELANEQF

abundance: once
v_gene: TRBV4-1
CDR3aa: ASSQVIRASGSSYEQY

abundance: -
v_gene: TRBV10-1
CDR3aa: ASSDYKGHEQF

abundance: -
v_gene: TRBV27
CDR3aa: ATAGPAATGELF

abundance: many
v_gene: TRBV12-3/TRBV12-4
CDR3aa: ASSLRGRGPSGNTIY